A single sample is the source of the 20 T cell receptor beta chains below, sequenced in a study of T cell repertoires in cytomegalovirus infection. The antigens for these receptors are not known. MiXCR, applied by TCRdb to the reads, yields one record per CDR3 protein. The repertoire holds fewer than 55,000 distinct CDR3 sequences, with roughly 21% as singletons. The sample in question was CD8+ T cells from cultured PBMCs, obtained from culture after CMV antigen stimulation. All receptors derive from a human donor in good health (CMV status not recorded). Some clones in this sample may be carry-over from other donors' samples.

V usage is TRBV12-5 and J usage is TRBJ1-2; D is perhaps TRBD1 (6 bases). Germline CDR1 and CDR2: LGHNT and FRNRAP. CDR3 length: 15 residues. V was clipped by 0 bases and J by 3 bases, with 11 bases between them. CDR3 bases: TGTGCTAGTGGTTTGGTGGGGGCGCCGGACTATGGCTACACCTTC. It codes for CASGLVGAPDYGYTF.

The chain employs TRBV7-9 and TRBJ1-1, with D uncertain. CDR3 length: 13 amino acids. Germline CDR1 and CDR2: SEHNR and FQNEAQ (reference sequence). The ends were cut back, 3 bases at V and 8 bases at J, with 13 bases in the middle. Here the CDR3 DNA reads TGTGCCAGCAGCTTTTCATCGTTGGCCGAAGCTTTCTTT. Its protein product is CASSFSSLAEAFF. The full variable domain, rest sourced from reference TRBV7-9 and TRBJ1-1, is DTGVSQNPRHKITKRGQNVTFRCDPISEHNRLYWYRQTLGQGPEFLTYFQNEAQLEKSRLLSDRFSAERPKGSFSTLEIQRTEQGDSAMYLCASSFSSLAEAFFGQGTRLTVV.

This clonotype was seen more than once but under ten times. The genes are TRBV4-1 and TRBJ1-5; TRBD1 is a possible D gene (5 bases). The V end lost 1 base, the J end lost 6 bases, and 10 bases lay between the germline ends. This CDR3 spans 14 amino acids. Germline V lookup: CDR1 MGHRA, CDR2 YSYEKL. In DNA form, the CDR3 reads TGCGCCAGCAGCCAAGTGCAGGGTAGTCAGCCCCAGCATTTT. This sequence encodes CASSQVQGSQPQHF.

This rearrangement joins TRBV27 to TRBJ2-3; D is possibly TRBD1 (6 bases). V shed 3 bases and J shed 0 bases, with 13 bases lying between them. The CDR3 has 16 amino acids. Germline V CDR1 and CDR2: MNHEY, SMNVEV (reference sequence). The CDR3 coding sequence is TGTGCCAGCAGTTTCTTGGACAGCACTAGCACAGATACGCAGTATTTT. It encodes CASSFLDSTSTDTQYF.

This clonotype was detected only a few times. The chain links TRBV7-2 to TRBJ2-2; 13 nucleotides align to TRBD2. V trimming: 5 bases; J trimming: 6 bases; junction bases outside the gene matches: 15. This CDR3 comprises 19 residues. The germline CDR1 and CDR2 sequences are SGHTA and FQGNSA. The CDR3 loop reads CASSAYLTSGGAAAGELFF. The CDR3 coding sequence is TGTGCCAGCAGCGCCTATTTAACTAGCGGGGGGGCCGCGGCCGGGGAGCTGTTTTTT.

In its sample, this clonotype was seen many times. This chain joins TRBV7-2 and TRBJ2-7, with 9 bases lining up with TRBD1. The germline gives CDR1 SGHTA, CDR2 FQGNSA. The CDR3 consists of 14 residues. V gave up 4 bases and J gave up 3 bases; unmatched junction bases: 4. The CDR3: CASSSTGGSYEQYF. The DNA of the CDR3 is TGTGCCAGCAGCTCGACAGGGGGAAGCTACGAGCAGTACTTC.

This clonotype was seen many times. This chain links TRBV28 with TRBJ2-1; 7 nucleotides match TRBD1. The CDR3 is 12 residues long. The germline gives CDR1 MDHEN, CDR2 SYDVKM. With V trimmed by 8 bases and J by 9 bases, 7 bases remained unmatched. The CDR3, as DNA: TGTGCCAGCGCCATACAGGGGCTTGAGCAGTTCTTC. Translated, it gives CASAIQGLEQFF.

The gene calls are TRBV27 and TRBJ2-7; TRBD1 aligns across 8 bases. V lost 2 bases, J lost 0 bases, and 0 bases stayed unmatched. The CDR3 covers 14 residues. The germline gives CDR1 MNHEY, CDR2 SMNVEV (reference sequence). CDR3 protein: CASSLGTGSYEQYF. Here the CDR3 DNA reads TGTGCCAGCAGTTTAGGGACAGGCTCCTACGAGCAGTACTTC.

The chain uses TRBV7-8 and TRBJ2-1; D may be TRBD1 (6 bases). The CDR3 extends over 14 amino acids. Trimming removed 5 bases at V and 6 bases at J, with 14 bases between. The germline V gene encodes CDR1 SGHVS and CDR2 FQNEAQ. CDR3: CASSLRLRGNEQFF. In DNA form, the CDR3 reads TGTGCCAGCAGCCTAAGACTCAGGGGCAATGAGCAGTTCTTC.

The V gene is TRBV27, the J gene TRBJ2-3; 7 bases fit TRBD2. The CDR3 contains 15 residues. Germline V CDR1 and CDR2: MNHEY, SMNVEV (reference sequence). The V gene end was trimmed by 5 bases and the J gene end by 2 bases; junction bases not matched to a gene: 7. The CDR3 loop is CASSPRRGDTDTQYF. The CDR3 nucleotides are TGTGCCAGCAGTCCTCGTCGGGGGGACACAGATACGCAGTATTTT.

With respect to this clonotype: The conserved closing phenylalanine or tryptophan is absent in this CDR3, likely reflecting a read error. The chain carries TRBV6-4 and TRBJ2-3, with a possible D match to TRBD2 (5 bases). V lost 0 bases, J lost 2 bases, and 6 bases lay in between. This CDR3 contains 14 residues. Germline CDR1 reads MRHNA; CDR2 reads SNTAGT. This CDR3 reads CASSDSLDTDTQYS. The CDR3, as DNA: TGTGCCAGCAGTGACTCACTAGACACAGATACGCAGTATTCT.

This clonotype was picked up a small number of times. The gene calls are TRBV19 and TRBJ1-1; possible D gene TRBD1, 5 bases. CDR3 size: 12 residues. Per germline, CDR1 LNHDA and CDR2 SQIVND (reference sequence). With 5 bases removed from V and 6 bases from J, the gap between germline ends came to 10 bases. The CDR3 loop reads CASSPGVAEAFF. The DNA for the CDR3 is TGTGCCAGTAGTCCGGGGGTGGCTGAAGCTTTCTTT. Variable domain in full (rest from reference TRBV19 and TRBJ1-1): DGGITQSPKYLFRKEGQNVTLSCEQNLNHDAMYWYRQDPGQGLRLIYYSQIVNDFQKGDIAEGYSVSREKKESFPLTVTSAQKNPTAFYLCASSPGVAEAFFGQGTRLTVV.

The chain has TRBV3-1 and TRBJ2-1, with D possibly being TRBD2 (6 bases). The CDR3 has 16 amino acids. Germline assignment: CDR1 LGHDT and CDR2 YNNKEL (reference sequence). The germline V and J ends were trimmed by 0 bases and 0 bases, with 9 bases remaining between them. The CDR3 loop is CASSQDMGGSYNEQFF. CDR3 bases: TGTGCCAGCAGCCAAGATATGGGGGGCTCCTACAATGAGCAGTTCTTC.

This clonotype was seen at least ten times. The V and J genes are TRBV5-4 and TRBJ2-1; TRBD2 agrees at 11 bases. CDR3 length: 15 amino acids. Per germline, CDR1 SGHNT and CDR2 YYREEE (reference sequence). V dropped 4 bases and J dropped 4; count of bases not matched to a gene: 4. The CDR3 here is CASSPTSGGYNEQFF. CDR3 nucleotide sequence: TGTGCCAGCAGCCCTACTAGCGGGGGTTACAATGAGCAGTTCTTC. Full variable domain (rest looked up from reference TRBV5-4 and TRBJ2-1): ETGVTQSPTHLIKTRGQQVTLRCSSQSGHNTVSWYQQALGQGPQFIFQYYREEENGRGNFPPRFSGLQFPNYSSELNVNALELDDSALYLCASSPTSGGYNEQFFGPGTRLTVL.

CDR3 residues: CASSLYRDSTYEQYF. The CDR3 DNA sequence: TGTGCCAGCAGTTTATACCGGGACAGCACCTACGAGCAGTACTTC. This chain joins TRBV28 and TRBJ2-7, with 7 bases lining up with TRBD1. Germline assignment: CDR1 MDHEN and CDR2 SYDVKM. V shed 1 base, J shed 2 bases, and the junction held 5 bases outside the gene matches. The CDR3 totals 15 residues.

This clonotype was counted only a few times. The genes are TRBV29-1 and TRBJ2-2; tentatively, D is TRBD1 (5 bases). The CDR3 totals 16 residues. The V end was cut by 4 bases, the J end by 4 bases, with 19 bases between. CDR1 and CDR2 from the germline V gene are SQVTM and ANQGSEA. This CDR3 is CSVVGRQGRGTGELFF. CDR3 nucleotide sequence: TGCAGCGTTGTGGGGCGGCAGGGTCGCGGCACCGGGGAGCTGTTTTTT.

The table lists this clonotype with a few counts. The chain recombines TRBV7-2 with TRBJ1-1; D unresolved. Trimming shortened V by 2 bases and J by 1 base, and 5 bases separated the two germline ends. The CDR3 is made up of 13 amino acids. Germline lookup yields CDR1 SGHTA and CDR2 FQGNSA. The chain's CDR3 is CASSLNRNTEAFF. In nucleotides, the CDR3 is TGTGCCAGCAGCTTAAACAGGAACACTGAAGCTTTCTTT.

The sample holds a few counts of this clonotype. The genes are TRBV4-1 and TRBJ1-1, with a possible D match to TRBD1 (5 bases). The germline CDR1 and CDR2 sequences are MGHRA and YSYEKL. The CDR3 runs 16 residues. V shed 3 bases and J shed 3 bases, with 17 bases lying between them. DNA for the CDR3: TGCGCCAGCAGCCATACAGGTCAGGTTTCGTACACTGAAGCTTTCTTT. Protein: CASSHTGQVSYTEAFF.

V gene TRBV11-2 combines with J gene TRBJ2-1; D call uncertain. The V end lost 5 bases, the J end lost 0 bases, and 14 bases lay between the germline ends. CDR3 length: 16 amino acids. Germline CDR1 SGHAT, CDR2 FQNNGV. Here the CDR3 DNA reads TGTGCCAGCAGCCCGCCCTCTCCGCACTCCTACAATGAGCAGTTCTTC. Its protein is CASSPPSPHSYNEQFF. The whole variable domain, filled in from reference TRBV11-2 and TRBJ2-1, reads EAGVAQSPRYKIIEKRQSVAFWCNPISGHATLYWYQQILGQGPKLLIQFQNNGVVDDSQLPKDRFSAERLKGVDSTLKIQPAKLEDSAVYLCASSPPSPHSYNEQFFGPGTRLTVL.

The V and J genes are TRBV2 and TRBJ2-3; either TRBD1 or TRBD2 may fit D (5 bases each). Germline CDR1 reads SNHLY; CDR2 reads FYNNEI. Trimming took 8 bases from V and 1 from J, leaving 10 bases between them. The CDR3 is 13 residues long. CDR3 in amino acids: CASYEGRTDTQYF. The CDR3 DNA reads TGTGCCAGCTATGAGGGGCGCACAGATACGCAGTATTTT.